What follows are 6 T cell receptor beta chains derived from one specimen sequenced in a study of T cell repertoires in aging, cancer and after chemotherapy. TCR beta rearrangements were amplified from peripheral blood genomic DNA. Rearranged V-D-J TRB sequences were amplified with a mixed TRB-A/B primer pool. TCRdb used MiXCR to reprocess the multiplex PCR reads, holding one entry per CDR3 protein. The table includes more than 2,000 distinct CDR3 sequences, 15% to 20% detected once. The specimen was blood. These receptors originate from a human donor with a solid tumor.

This clonotype appeared a single time. The rearrangement links TRBV7-9 to TRBJ2-7; TRBD2 might be the D (5 bases). Germline CDR1 is SEHNR and CDR2 is FQNEAQ (reference sequence). This CDR3 comprises 13 residues. The germline V and J ends were trimmed by 6 bases and 3 bases, with 12 bases remaining between them. The CDR3 DNA reads TGTGCCAGCAGTCAACTAGGGAGCTACGAGCAGTACGTC. Amino acid sequence: CASSQLGSYEQYV.

This clonotype is categorized as medium-sized. The V call is TRBV19, the J call TRBJ1-5; a possible D gene is TRBD1 (5 bases). This CDR3 has 16 amino acids. Germline V gene sequence: CDR1 LNHDA, CDR2 SQIVND (reference sequence). Trimming took 4 bases from V and 6 from J, leaving 19 bases between them. CDR3 in DNA: TGTGCCAGTAGTACCAACCGGTTGGGGGTCGGTCAGCCCCAGCATTTT. It codes for CASSTNRLGVGQPQHF.

Sample share makes this clonotype medium-sized. This rearrangement joins TRBV6-2 or TRBV6-3 to TRBJ2-1; 9 positions match TRBD1. J lost 6 bases, V lost 6 bases, and 9 bases had no gene match. Germline V gene sequence: CDR1 MNHEY, CDR2 SVGEGT. CDR3 length equals 15 residues. CDR3 amino acids: CASRGGQGIFNEQFF. The CDR3 DNA reads TGTGCCAGCAGGGGCGGACAGGGGATTTTCAATGAGCAGTTCTTC.

By sample share, this clonotype is medium-sized. This chain joins TRBV20-1 and TRBJ1-1; a possible D gene is TRBD1 (5 bases). V lost 5 bases and J 2 bases, leaving 12 bases between the germline ends. Germline values: CDR1 DFQATT, CDR2 SNEGSKA (reference sequence). The CDR3 totals 13 residues. The CDR3 sequence is CSALRDPNTEAFF. CDR3 coding DNA: TGCAGTGCTCTCCGGGACCCTAACACTGAAGCTTTCTTT.

The chain carries TRBV25-1 and TRBJ2-7, with D possibly being TRBD1 or TRBD2 (5 bases each). The V gene lost 5 bases and the J gene lost 6 bases, with 20 bases spanning the gap. Germline lookup yields CDR1 MGHDK and CDR2 SYGVNS. The CDR3 loop spans 15 amino acids. The CDR3 protein is CASSFPGPLSPEQYF. CDR3 bases: TGTGCCAGCAGTTTCCCGGGGCCCTTATCACCCGAGCAGTACTTC.

Relative to its sample, this clonotype is medium-sized (0.01 to 0.1%). The gene calls are TRBV12-3 or TRBV12-4 and TRBJ2-2; D possibly corresponds to TRBD1 (5 bases). V was trimmed by 5 bases and J by 1 base, leaving 14 bases between them. This CDR3 region has 16 residues. CDR3 sequence (DNA): TGTGCCAGCAGTCCTACAGGTGACGGGAACACCGGGGAGCTGTTTTTT. This codes for CASSPTGDGNTGELFF.